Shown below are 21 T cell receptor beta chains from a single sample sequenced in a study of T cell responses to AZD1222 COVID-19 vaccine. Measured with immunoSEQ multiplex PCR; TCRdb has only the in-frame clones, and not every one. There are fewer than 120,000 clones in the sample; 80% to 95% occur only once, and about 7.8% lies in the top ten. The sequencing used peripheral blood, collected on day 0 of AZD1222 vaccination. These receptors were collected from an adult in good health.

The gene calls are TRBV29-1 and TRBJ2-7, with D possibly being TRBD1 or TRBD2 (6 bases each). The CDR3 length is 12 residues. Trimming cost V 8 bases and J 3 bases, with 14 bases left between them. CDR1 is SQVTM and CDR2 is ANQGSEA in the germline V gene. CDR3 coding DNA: TGCAGCCCTTGGGGGGCGATCTACGAGCAGTACTTC. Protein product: CSPWGAIYEQYF.

This chain's CDR3 is CASSLSSVTTYNEQFF. The CDR3 coding sequence is TGTGCCAGCAGTTTATCCTCAGTAACTACCTACAATGAGCAGTTCTTC. The chain combines TRBV27 with TRBJ2-1; D remains unclear. Germline CDR1 reads MNHEY; CDR2 reads SMNVEV (reference sequence). The V end was cut by 0 bases, the J end by 2 bases, with 11 bases between. The CDR3 has 16 residues.

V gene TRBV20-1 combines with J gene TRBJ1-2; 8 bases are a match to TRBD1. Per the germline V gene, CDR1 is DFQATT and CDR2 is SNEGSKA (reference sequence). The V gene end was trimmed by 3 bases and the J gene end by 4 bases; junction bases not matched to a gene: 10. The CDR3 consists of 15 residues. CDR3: CSASAGGAKGYGYTF. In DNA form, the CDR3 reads TGCAGTGCTAGTGCAGGGGGCGCGAAGGGCTATGGCTACACCTTC.

The CDR3: CASSTRTGGSYEQYF. In nucleotides, the CDR3 is TGTGCCAGTAGTACCCGGACAGGGGGCTCCTACGAGCAGTACTTC. This sequence joins TRBV19 and TRBJ2-7; 10 bases are a match to TRBD1. This CDR3 contains 15 residues. Per germline, CDR1 LNHDA and CDR2 SQIVND (reference sequence). Trimming cost V 4 bases and J 0 bases; bases outside gene matches: 3.

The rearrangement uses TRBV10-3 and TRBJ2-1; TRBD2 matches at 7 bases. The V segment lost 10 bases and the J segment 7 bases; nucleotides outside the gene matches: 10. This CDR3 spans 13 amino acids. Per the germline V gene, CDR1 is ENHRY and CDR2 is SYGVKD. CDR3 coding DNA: TGTGCCAGTTGCGGGGGAGGGAAAAATGAGCAGTTCTTC. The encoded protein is CASCGGGKNEQFF.

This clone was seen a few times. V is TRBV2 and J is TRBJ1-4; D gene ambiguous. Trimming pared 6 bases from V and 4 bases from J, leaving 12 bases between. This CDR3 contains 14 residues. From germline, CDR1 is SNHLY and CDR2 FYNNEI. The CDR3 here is CASSLEIGNEKLFF. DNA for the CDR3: TGTGCCAGCAGCCTGGAGATCGGTAATGAAAAACTGTTTTTT.

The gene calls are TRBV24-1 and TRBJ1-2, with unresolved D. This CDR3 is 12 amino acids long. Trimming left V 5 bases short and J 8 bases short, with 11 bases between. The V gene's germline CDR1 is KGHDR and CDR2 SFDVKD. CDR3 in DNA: TGTGCCACCAGTGGGGCCCTAGGGGGCTACACCTTC. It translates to CATSGALGGYTF.

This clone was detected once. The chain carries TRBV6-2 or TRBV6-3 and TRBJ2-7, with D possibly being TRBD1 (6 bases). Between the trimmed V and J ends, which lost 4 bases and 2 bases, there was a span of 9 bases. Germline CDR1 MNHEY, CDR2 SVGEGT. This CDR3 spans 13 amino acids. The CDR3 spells CASSWDIAYEQYF. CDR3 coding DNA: TGTGCCAGCAGTTGGGACATAGCCTACGAGCAGTACTTC.

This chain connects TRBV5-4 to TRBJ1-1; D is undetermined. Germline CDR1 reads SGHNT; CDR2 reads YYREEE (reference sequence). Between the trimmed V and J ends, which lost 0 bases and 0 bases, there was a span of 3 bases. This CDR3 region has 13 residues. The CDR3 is CASSLALNTEAFF. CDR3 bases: TGTGCCAGCAGCTTGGCTTTGAACACTGAAGCTTTCTTT.

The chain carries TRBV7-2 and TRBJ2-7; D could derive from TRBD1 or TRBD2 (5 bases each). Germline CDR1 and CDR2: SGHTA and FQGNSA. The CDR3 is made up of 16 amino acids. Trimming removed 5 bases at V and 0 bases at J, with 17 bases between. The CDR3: CASSPSRAGSSYEQYF. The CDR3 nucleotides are TGTGCCAGCAGCCCCTCCAGGGCGGGTAGCTCCTACGAGCAGTACTTC. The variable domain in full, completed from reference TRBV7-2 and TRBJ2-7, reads GAGVSQSPSNKVTEKGKDVELRCDPISGHTALYWYRQSLGQGLEFLIYFQGNSAPDKSGLPSDRFSAERTGGSVSTLTIQRTQQEDSAVYLCASSPSRAGSSYEQYFGPGTRLTVT.

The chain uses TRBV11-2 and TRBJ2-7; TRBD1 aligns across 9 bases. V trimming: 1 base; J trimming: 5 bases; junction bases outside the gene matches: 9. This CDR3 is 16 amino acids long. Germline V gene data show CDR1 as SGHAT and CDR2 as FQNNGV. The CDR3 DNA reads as TGTGCCAGCAGCTTAGCCTCCGGGACAGGGAAAAACGAGCAGTACTTC. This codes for CASSLASGTGKNEQYF. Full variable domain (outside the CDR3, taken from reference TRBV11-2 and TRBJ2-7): EAGVAQSPRYKIIEKRQSVAFWCNPISGHATLYWYQQILGQGPKLLIQFQNNGVVDDSQLPKDRFSAERLKGVDSTLKIQPAKLEDSAVYLCASSLASGTGKNEQYFGPGTRLTVT.

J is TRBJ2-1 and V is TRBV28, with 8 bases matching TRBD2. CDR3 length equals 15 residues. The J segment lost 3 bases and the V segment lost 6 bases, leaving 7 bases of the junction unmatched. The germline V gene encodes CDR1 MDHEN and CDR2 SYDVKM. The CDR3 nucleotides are TGTGCCAGCAGGCGAGCGGGGGTGGGCTACAATGAGCAGTTCTTC. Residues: CASRRAGVGYNEQFF. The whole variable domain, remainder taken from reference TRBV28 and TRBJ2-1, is DVKVTQSSRYLVKRTGEKVFLECVQDMDHENMFWYRQDPGLGLRLIYFSYDVKMKEKGDIPEGYSVSREKKERFSLILESASTNQTSMYLCASRRAGVGYNEQFFGPGTRLTVL.

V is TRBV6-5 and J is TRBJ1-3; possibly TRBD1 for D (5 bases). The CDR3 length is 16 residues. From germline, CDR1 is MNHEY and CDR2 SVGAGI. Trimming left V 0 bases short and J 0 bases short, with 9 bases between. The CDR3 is CASSYSRQPSGNTIYF. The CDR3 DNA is TGTGCCAGCAGTTACTCGAGACAGCCCTCTGGAAACACCATATATTTT.

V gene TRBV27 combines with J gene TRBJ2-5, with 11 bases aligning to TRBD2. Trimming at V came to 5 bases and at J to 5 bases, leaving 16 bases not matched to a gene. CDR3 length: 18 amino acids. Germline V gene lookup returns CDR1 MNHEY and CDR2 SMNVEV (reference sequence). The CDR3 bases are TGTGCCAGCAGTAACTCACCTAGCGGGGGGCCCTACGAGGAGACCCAGTACTTC. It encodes CASSNSPSGGPYEETQYF.

The CDR3 DNA follows: TGTGCCTGGAGTTCGGGGCATAGTTTAGCTTTCTTT. Its protein product is CAWSSGHSLAFF. This chain links TRBV30 with TRBJ1-1, with TRBD1 as a possible D gene (5 bases). CDR3 length: 12 residues. Germline CDR1 and CDR2: GTSNPN and SVGIG (reference sequence). V was clipped by 2 bases and J by 10 bases, with 14 bases between them.

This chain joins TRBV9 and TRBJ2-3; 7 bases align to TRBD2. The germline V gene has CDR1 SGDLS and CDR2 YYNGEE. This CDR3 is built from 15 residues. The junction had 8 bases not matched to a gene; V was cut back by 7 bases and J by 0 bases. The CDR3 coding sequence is TGTGCCAGCGGTAGGGGCGGGGGTAGCACAGATACGCAGTATTTT. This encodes CASGRGGGSTDTQYF. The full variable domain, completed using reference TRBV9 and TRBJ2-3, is DSGVTQTPKHLITATGQRVTLRCSPRSGDLSVYWYQQSLDQGLQFLIQYYNGEERAKGNILERFSAQQFPDLHSELNLSSLELGDSALYFCASGRGGGSTDTQYFGPGTRLTVL.

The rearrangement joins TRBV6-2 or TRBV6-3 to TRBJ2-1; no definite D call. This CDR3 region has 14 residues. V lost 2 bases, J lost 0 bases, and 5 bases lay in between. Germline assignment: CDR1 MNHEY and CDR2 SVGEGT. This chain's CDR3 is CASSYAGSYNEQFF. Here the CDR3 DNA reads TGTGCCAGCAGTTACGCTGGCTCCTACAATGAGCAGTTCTTC.

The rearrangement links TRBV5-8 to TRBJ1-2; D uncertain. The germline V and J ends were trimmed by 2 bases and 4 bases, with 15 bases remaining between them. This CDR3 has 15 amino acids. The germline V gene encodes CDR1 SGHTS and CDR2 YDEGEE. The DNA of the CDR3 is TGTGCCAGCAGCTTATACGGCCCTATTAGCTATGGCTACACCTTC. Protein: CASSLYGPISYGYTF.

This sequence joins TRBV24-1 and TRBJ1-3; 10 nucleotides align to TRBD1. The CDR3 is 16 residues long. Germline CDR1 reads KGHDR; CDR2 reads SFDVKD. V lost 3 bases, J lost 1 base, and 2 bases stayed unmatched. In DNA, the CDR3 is TGTGCCACCAGTGATCGACAGGGGGCATCTGGAAACACCATATATTTT. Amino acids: CATSDRQGASGNTIYF.

CDR3 nucleotide sequence: TGTGCCATCAGTGAGGGAAATACAAACATTCAGTACTTC. Translation: CAISEGNTNIQYF. This sequence joins TRBV10-3 and TRBJ2-4; D is ambiguous. Germline CDR1 and CDR2: ENHRY and SYGVKD. The V end lost 2 bases, the J end lost 6 bases, and 8 bases lay between the germline ends. CDR3 size: 13 residues.

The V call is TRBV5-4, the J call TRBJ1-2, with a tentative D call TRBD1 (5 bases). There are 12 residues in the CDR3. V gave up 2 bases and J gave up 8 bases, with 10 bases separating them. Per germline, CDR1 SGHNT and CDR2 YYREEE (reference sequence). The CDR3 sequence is CASSFPGFGYTF. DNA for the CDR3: TGTGCCAGCAGCTTCCCAGGGTTCGGCTACACCTTC.